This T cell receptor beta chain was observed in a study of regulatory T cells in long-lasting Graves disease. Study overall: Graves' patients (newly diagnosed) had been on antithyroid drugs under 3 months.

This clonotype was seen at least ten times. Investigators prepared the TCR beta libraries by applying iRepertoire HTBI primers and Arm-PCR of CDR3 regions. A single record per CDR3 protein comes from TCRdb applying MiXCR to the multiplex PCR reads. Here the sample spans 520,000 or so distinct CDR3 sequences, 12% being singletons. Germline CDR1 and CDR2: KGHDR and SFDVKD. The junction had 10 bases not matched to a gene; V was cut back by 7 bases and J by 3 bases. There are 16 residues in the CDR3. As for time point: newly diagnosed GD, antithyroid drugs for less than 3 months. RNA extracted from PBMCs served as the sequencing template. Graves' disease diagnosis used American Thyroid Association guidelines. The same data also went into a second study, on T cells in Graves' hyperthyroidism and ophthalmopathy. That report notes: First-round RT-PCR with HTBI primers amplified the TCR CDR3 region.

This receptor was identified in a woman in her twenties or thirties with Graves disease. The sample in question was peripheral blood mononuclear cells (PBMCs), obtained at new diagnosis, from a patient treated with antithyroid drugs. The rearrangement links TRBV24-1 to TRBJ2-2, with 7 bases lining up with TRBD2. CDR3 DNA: TGTGCCACCAGGCGGGGGACGAGTGGGGACACCGGGGAGCTGTTTTTT. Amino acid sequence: CATRRGTSGDTGELFF.